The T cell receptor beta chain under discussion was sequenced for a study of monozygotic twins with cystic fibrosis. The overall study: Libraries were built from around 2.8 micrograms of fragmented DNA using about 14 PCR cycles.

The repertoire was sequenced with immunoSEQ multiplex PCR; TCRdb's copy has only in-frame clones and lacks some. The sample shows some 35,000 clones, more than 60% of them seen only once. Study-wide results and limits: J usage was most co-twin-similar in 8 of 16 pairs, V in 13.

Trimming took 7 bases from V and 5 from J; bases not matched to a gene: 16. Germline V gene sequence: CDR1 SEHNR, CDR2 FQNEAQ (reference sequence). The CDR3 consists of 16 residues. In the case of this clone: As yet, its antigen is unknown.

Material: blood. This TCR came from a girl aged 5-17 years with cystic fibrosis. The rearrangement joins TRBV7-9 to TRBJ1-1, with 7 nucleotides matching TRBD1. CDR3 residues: CASIQIRGGRGTEAFF. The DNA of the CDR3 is TGTGCCAGCATCCAGATTAGAGGGGGCCGGGGGACTGAAGCTTTCTTT.